This is a list of T cell receptor beta chains from one sample in a study of CD8 T cells in ankylosing spondylitis. TCRdb processed the 5' RACE reads anew with MiXCR; each CDR3 protein has one entry. This table holds about 30,000 distinct CDR3 sequences, approximately 15% found once. Sequenced sample: blood. The receptors derive from a male donor with ankylosing spondylitis or in good health (not recorded which). CDR3s include the opening cysteine and the closing phenylalanine or tryptophan. The order of the fields is clone size, J gene, V gene, D gene, CDR3 DNA, CDR3 protein. A D gene is named only where the DNA matches it firmly. Some rows have no size entry. The others give once, few or many, or a class for an expanded clone.

>few|TRBJ2-7|TRBV29-1|-
TGCAGCGTTAGGGCAGCCTACGAGCAGTACTTC
CSVRAAYEQYF
>-|TRBJ1-3|TRBV5-1|-
TGCGCCAGCAGCCCCCTGGGTTCTGGAAACACCATATATTTT
CASSPLGSGNTIYF
>-|TRBJ1-4|TRBV28|-
TGTGCCAGCAGTTTTAACCCAACTAATGAAAAACTGTTTTTT
CASSFNPTNEKLFF
>few|TRBJ1-3|TRBV4-2|-
TGTGCCAGCAGCCAACCAGAACTGAGGCCTGGAAACACCATATATTTT
CASSQPELRPGNTIYF
>-|TRBJ1-4|TRBV27|TRBD1
TGTGCCAGCAGTTTATCAGGACAGGCTAATGAAAAACTGTTTTTT
CASSLSGQANEKLFF
>few|TRBJ2-1|TRBV7-2|-
TGTGCCAGCAGCCCGTCCATGGGTGAGCAGTTCTTC
CASSPSMGEQFF
>few|TRBJ1-1|TRBV20-1|TRBD1
TGCAGTGCTAGCCCCTTGGACAGGATGAACACTGAAGCTTTCTTT
CSASPLDRMNTEAFF
>-|TRBJ2-2|TRBV12-3/TRBV12-4|TRBD1
TGTGCCAGCAGGGACAGGGGAGGGGACACCGGGGAGCTGTTTTTT
CASRDRGGDTGELFF
>-|TRBJ2-2|TRBV30|-
TGTGCCTGGAGTCCCCTCGATAGATCCACCGGGGAGCTGTTTTTT
CAWSPLDRSTGELFF
>few|TRBJ2-3|TRBV5-1|TRBD2
TGCGCCAGCAGCTTGGTGTCGGGGGGGCCGGTAGATACGCAGTATTTT
CASSLVSGGPVDTQYF
>-|TRBJ2-2|TRBV2|TRBD1
TGTGCCAGCAGTGGTGCAGGGGGCCCCCTCACCGGGGAGCTGTTTTTT
CASSGAGGPLTGELFF
>-|TRBJ2-1|TRBV20-1|TRBD2
TGCAGTGCCCTGAATGGTCGGGAGGGGGTCTACAATGAGCAGTTCTTC
CSALNGREGVYNEQFF
>few|TRBJ1-4|TRBV28|TRBD1
TGTGCCAGCAGTCCCGGGACAGGCGTGAATGAAAAACTGTTTTTT
CASSPGTGVNEKLFF
>few|TRBJ2-3|TRBV11-2|-
TGTGCCAGCAGCTCGGACGGTCATAGCACAGATACGCAGTATTTT
CASSSDGHSTDTQYF
>few|TRBJ2-2|TRBV14|TRBD1
TGTGCCAGCAGCCCCCGGGACAGGAACACCGGGGAGCTGTTTTTT
CASSPRDRNTGELFF
>-|TRBJ2-1|TRBV25-1|-
TGTGCCAGCAGTGAATTGGCGGGGAGAACCTACAATGAGCAGTTCTTC
CASSELAGRTYNEQFF
>-|TRBJ2-1|TRBV5-1|-
TGCGCCAGCAGCTGGGGGGCCGGGAATGAGCAGTTCTTC
CASSWGAGNEQFF
>-|TRBJ1-1|TRBV20-1|-
TGCAGTGCTAGCGGTCCGCCCTCGGGGACTGAAGCTTTCTTT
CSASGPPSGTEAFF
>-|TRBJ1-5|TRBV5-1|TRBD1
TGCGCCAGCAGCTTTGGACAGGGTGAACAGCCCCAGCATTTT
CASSFGQGEQPQHF
>few|TRBJ1-4|TRBV28|TRBD1
TGTGCCAGCAGCTCCGCCGGGACAGGGGGGGAAAAACTGTTTTTT
CASSSAGTGGEKLFF
>few|TRBJ2-4|TRBV7-2|-
TGTGCCAGCGGCCCAGGGGTTAAAAACATTCAGTACTTC
CASGPGVKNIQYF
>few|TRBJ2-1|TRBV12-3/TRBV12-4|-
TGTGCCAGCAGTTTCTTAGCGGATGAGCAGTTCTTC
CASSFLADEQFF
>few|TRBJ2-1|TRBV28|-
TGTGCCAGCAGTTTGGACAGCTACAATGAGCAGTTCTTC
CASSLDSYNEQFF
>few|TRBJ2-3|TRBV5-1|-
TGCGCCAGTTCCCCACAACCGACGAGGGGAATCGATACGCAGTATTTT
CASSPQPTRGIDTQYF
>few|TRBJ2-3|TRBV20-1|TRBD2
TGCAGTGCTGGGGGTTCGGGTACTAGCGGGGCGGTGGATACGCAGTATTTT
CSAGGSGTSGAVDTQYF
>-|TRBJ2-2|TRBV20-1|TRBD2
TGCAGTGCCGGACTAGCGCGGAACACCGGGGAGCTGTTTTTT
CSAGLARNTGELFF
>-|TRBJ2-7|TRBV2|TRBD2
TGTGCCAGCAGTGAATTGCGGGAGGTCGTCTCCCGCTTC
CASSELREVVSRF
>many|TRBJ2-1|TRBV29-1|-
TGCAGCGTGCAACTAGGTTCCCAGTTCTTC
CSVQLGSQFF
>few|TRBJ2-1|TRBV28|-
TGTGCCAGCAGTTCTAGAAAGGAGGGGGGGTACAATGAGCAGTTCTTC
CASSSRKEGGYNEQFF
>-|TRBJ2-2|TRBV2|-
TGTGCCAGCAGTGGCAGCTTCACCGGGGAGCTGTTTTTT
CASSGSFTGELFF
>-|TRBJ2-2|TRBV12-3/TRBV12-4|-
TGTGCCAGCAGTTTCGAGACGGAGAACACCGGGGAGCTGTTTTTT
CASSFETENTGELFF
>-|TRBJ2-2|TRBV4-3|-
TGCGCCAGCAGCCAAGACGGTGCCAGCGCCGGGGAGCTGTTTTTT
CASSQDGASAGELFF
>-|TRBJ1-1|TRBV4-3|-
TGCGCCAGCAGCCAAGTTGGGGAGGAGACTGAAGCTTTCTTT
CASSQVGEETEAFF
>-|TRBJ2-1|TRBV27|-
TGTGCCAGCAGGCAGGCTTACTACAATGAGCAGTTCTTC
CASRQAYYNEQFF
>few|TRBJ1-4|TRBV29-1|-
TGCAGCGTTAGAGGGATGGCTAATGAAAAACTGTTTTTT
CSVRGMANEKLFF
>-|TRBJ2-5|TRBV12-3/TRBV12-4|-
TGTGCCAGCAGTTTAGGGGGGGCTAGGGAGACCCAGTACTTC
CASSLGGARETQYF